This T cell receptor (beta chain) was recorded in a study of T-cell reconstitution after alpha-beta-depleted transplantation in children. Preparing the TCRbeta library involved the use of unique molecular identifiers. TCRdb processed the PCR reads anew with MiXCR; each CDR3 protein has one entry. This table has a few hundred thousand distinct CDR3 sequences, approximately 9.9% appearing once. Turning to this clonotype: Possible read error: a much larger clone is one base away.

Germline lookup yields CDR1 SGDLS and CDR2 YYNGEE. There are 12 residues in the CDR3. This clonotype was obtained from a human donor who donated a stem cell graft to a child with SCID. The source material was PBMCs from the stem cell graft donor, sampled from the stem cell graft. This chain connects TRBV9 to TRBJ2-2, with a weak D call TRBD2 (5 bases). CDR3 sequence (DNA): TGTGCCTGCAGCGGGAACACCGGGGAGCTGTTTTTT. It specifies CACSGNTGELFF.